The source of this T cell receptor beta chain is a study of patients and donors after allogeneic stem cell transplantation. There are 14 residues in the CDR3. V lost 1 base to trimming and J lost 7 bases, with 11 bases between them. Germline assignment: CDR1 SGHRS and CDR2 YFSETQ. TCRdb reanalysed the RT-PCR reads using MiXCR and keeps one entry per CDR3 protein. This table holds 900,000 to 1,000,000 distinct CDR3 sequences, about 20% found once. This clonotype was recorded many times. This sequence originates from a human donor who was either an allogeneic HSCT recipient or a stem cell or donor lymphocyte infusion donor (not recorded which). It is not recorded whose cells these are; they may come from a transplant donor. The source material was blood, either unsorted or a sorted T cell fraction (not recorded which). The J gene is TRBJ2-2, the V gene TRBV5-1, with a weak D call TRBD2 (6 bases). CDR3: CASSLKGGDGELFF. In nucleotides, the CDR3 is TGCGCCAGCAGCTTGAAGGGAGGCGACGGGGAGCTGTTTTTT.